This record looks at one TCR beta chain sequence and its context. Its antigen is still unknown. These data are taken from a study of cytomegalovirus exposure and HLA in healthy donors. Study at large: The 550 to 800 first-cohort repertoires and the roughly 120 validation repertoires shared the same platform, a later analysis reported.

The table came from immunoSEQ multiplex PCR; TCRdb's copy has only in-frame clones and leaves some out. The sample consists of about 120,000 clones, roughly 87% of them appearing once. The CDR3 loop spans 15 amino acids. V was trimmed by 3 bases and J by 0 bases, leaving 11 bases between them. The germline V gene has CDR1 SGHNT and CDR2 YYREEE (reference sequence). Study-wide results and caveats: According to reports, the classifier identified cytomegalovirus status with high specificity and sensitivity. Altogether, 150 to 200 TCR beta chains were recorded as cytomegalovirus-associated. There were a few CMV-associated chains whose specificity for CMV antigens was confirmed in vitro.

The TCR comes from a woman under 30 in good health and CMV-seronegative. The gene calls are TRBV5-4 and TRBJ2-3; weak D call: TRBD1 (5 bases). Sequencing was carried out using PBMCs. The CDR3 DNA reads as TGTGCCAGCAGCTACGGACACGTCAGCACAGATACGCAGTATTTT. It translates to CASSYGHVSTDTQYF.